Below, 18 T cell receptor beta chains from the same sample are listed, as sequenced in a study of CD4+ T cells in melanoma. TCRdb keeps only in-frame clones here, not all; method: immunoSEQ multiplex PCR. The table includes about 120,000 clones, about 90% detected once. Sequencing was carried out using peripheral blood. These receptors all stem from a human donor with melanoma.

The chain has TRBV4-1 and TRBJ2-2; TRBD2 agrees at 8 bases. With 2 bases clipped from V and 8 bases from J, the junction kept 13 bases outside the gene matches. The CDR3 spans 17 residues. Germline V gene data show CDR1 as MGHRA and CDR2 as YSYEKL. Here the CDR3 reads CASSQPTGGATRGELFF. In DNA form, the CDR3 reads TGCGCCAGCAGCCAACCAACCGGGGGGGCGACCAGAGGGGAGCTGTTTTTT.

This clone was found once. V is TRBV4-3 and J is TRBJ2-1, with 8 bases aligning to TRBD2. The CDR3 contains 16 residues. Germline trimming cut 4 bases from V and 3 bases from J; bases unmatched to any gene: 8. Germline V gene data show CDR1 as LGHNA and CDR2 as YSLEER. The CDR3 bases are TGCGCCAGCAGCCCGGATGCGGGACTAGTCTACAATGAGCAGTTCTTC. Amino acids: CASSPDAGLVYNEQFF.

The J gene is TRBJ2-6, the V gene TRBV10-3, with D perhaps matching TRBD1 (5 bases). The CDR3 covers 16 residues. In germline, CDR1 is ENHRY, CDR2 SYGVKD. With 0 bases removed from V and 2 bases from J, the gap between germline ends came to 8 bases. The CDR3 loop is CAISESGRAGANVLTF. The CDR3 DNA sequence: TGTGCCATCAGTGAGTCCGGCAGGGCTGGGGCCAACGTCCTGACTTTC.

This chain connects TRBV4-1 to TRBJ2-1; the D is unclear. CDR3 length equals 15 residues. Germline CDR1 MGHRA, CDR2 YSYEKL. The V end lost 8 bases, the J end lost 0 bases, and 14 bases lay between the germline ends. The CDR3 loop is CASGRPASSYNEQFF. CDR3 nucleotide sequence: TGCGCCAGCGGACGTCCGGCGAGCTCCTACAATGAGCAGTTCTTC.

In DNA, the CDR3 is TGTGCCAGCAGCTTAGGACTAGCGGGGACCTACGAGCAGTACTTC. As protein: CASSLGLAGTYEQYF. The rearrangement links TRBV13 to TRBJ2-7, with 10 bases identical to TRBD2. The CDR3 sequence is 15 residues long. Germline loops: CDR1 PRHDT, CDR2 FYEKMQ (reference sequence). The J segment lost 2 bases and the V segment lost 0 bases, leaving 1 base of the junction unmatched.

The V call is TRBV7-9, the J call TRBJ2-2, with TRBD2 matching over 9 bases. V lost 8 bases, J lost 2 bases, and 6 bases stayed unmatched. The CDR3 consists of 15 residues. CDR1 is SEHNR, CDR2 FQNEAQ, per germline (reference sequence). The CDR3 DNA follows: TGTGCCAGCGACGAGCGGGAGGCTAACACCGGGGAGCTGTTTTTT. Residues: CASDEREANTGELFF. Full variable domain (missing parts from reference TRBV7-9 and TRBJ2-2): DTGVSQNPRHKITKRGQNVTFRCDPISEHNRLYWYRQTLGQGPEFLTYFQNEAQLEKSRLLSDRFSAERPKGSFSTLEIQRTEQGDSAMYLCASDEREANTGELFFGEGSRLTVL.

This clone was seen only once. The V call is TRBV19, the J call TRBJ2-7; unclear D gene. The CDR3 runs to 16 residues. Germline lookup yields CDR1 LNHDA and CDR2 SQIVND (reference sequence). V gave up 0 bases and J gave up 0 bases, with 12 bases separating them. This CDR3 reads CASSIDMASSSYEQYF. The CDR3 region has the DNA TGTGCCAGTAGTATAGATATGGCCAGTAGCTCCTACGAGCAGTACTTC.

This clone has just one count. The chain uses TRBV18 and TRBJ1-1; D not certain. The CDR3 runs 14 residues. V was shortened by 2 bases and J by 1 base, with 8 bases between the two germline ends. Germline V gives CDR1 KGHSH, CDR2 LQKENI. CDR3 in DNA: TGTGCCAGCTCACCATTTTCAGGGAACACTGAAGCTTTCTTT. Amino acid sequence: CASSPFSGNTEAFF.

The chain has TRBV30 and TRBJ1-1; weak D call: TRBD1 (5 bases). The CDR3 sequence is 12 residues long. V lost 5 bases to trimming and J lost 8 bases, with 15 bases between them. CDR1 and CDR2 (germline): GTSNPN, SVGIG (reference sequence). The CDR3 sequence: CAWARGREEAFF. CDR3 sequence (DNA): TGTGCCTGGGCCCGAGGCAGGGAAGAAGCTTTCTTT.

As for this clone: At the DNA level, this CDR3 is encoded by other sequences in the same sample as well. V usage is TRBV5-1 and J usage is TRBJ1-2; possible D gene TRBD1, 6 bases. V dropped 4 bases and J dropped 0 bases, with 7 bases sitting between them. Germline V gene sequence: CDR1 SGHRS, CDR2 YFSETQ. CDR3 size: 13 residues. CDR3 coding DNA: TGCGCCAGCAGCGGACAGCCTAACTATGGCTACACCTTC. Amino acids: CASSGQPNYGYTF.

The table lists this clone with a count of one. V usage is TRBV7-9 and J usage is TRBJ1-6; 7 nucleotides agree with TRBD1. J gave up 8 bases and V 6 bases, and 10 bases lay outside the gene matches. The CDR3 has 15 residues. Germline CDR1 and CDR2: SEHNR and FQNEAQ (reference sequence). The CDR3 sequence: CASSSVTGLYSPLHF. CDR3 DNA sequence: TGTGCCAGCAGTTCCGTGACAGGGTTGTATTCACCCCTCCACTTT.

This chain connects TRBV10-3 to TRBJ2-2; TRBD1 aligns across 10 bases. The CDR3 spans 14 residues. Looked up from germline, CDR1 is ENHRY and CDR2 is SYGVKD. With V trimmed by 8 bases and J by 4 bases, 4 bases remained unmatched. DNA for the CDR3: TGTGCCATCGGACGACAGGGGGCCACCGGGGAGCTGTTTTTT. The encoded protein is CAIGRQGATGELFF.

This clone was recorded once. The gene calls are TRBV7-2 and TRBJ2-7; D tentatively fits TRBD1 or TRBD2 (5 bases each). This CDR3 spans 17 amino acids. Germline V lookup: CDR1 SGHTA, CDR2 FQGNSA. Trimming removed 1 base from V and 2 bases from J, with 18 bases in between. CDR3 coding DNA: TGTGCCAGCAGCTTAGAGTCCATAGGGGACCGTCCCTACGAGCAGTACTTC. Protein product: CASSLESIGDRPYEQYF.

This chain joins TRBV10-3 and TRBJ1-2, with 9 bases matching TRBD1. The CDR3 is 16 residues long. Trimming cost V 6 bases and J 3 bases; bases outside gene matches: 11. Germline V gene sequence: CDR1 ENHRY, CDR2 SYGVKD. CDR3 sequence reads: CAISELGQGKDYGYTF. The CDR3 region has the DNA TGTGCCATCAGCGAACTGGGACAGGGTAAGGACTATGGCTACACCTTC.

The CDR3, as DNA: TGTGCCAGCAGTGAAAGGGGGCGCGGCTACGAGCAGTACTTC. Translated, it gives CASSERGRGYEQYF. The chain employs TRBV6-1 and TRBJ2-7, with TRBD1 identical over 7 bases. The CDR3 sequence is 14 residues long. CDR1 and CDR2 from the germline V gene are MNHNS and SASEGT. J lost 3 bases, V lost 2 bases, and 4 bases had no gene match.

The chain links TRBV7-2 to TRBJ2-1; the D is unclear. Germline V gives CDR1 SGHTA, CDR2 FQGNSA. V lost 3 bases and J lost 10, with 10 bases in between. This CDR3 spans 12 amino acids. In DNA form, the CDR3 reads TGTGCCAGCAGCTTTCGCCTAGGGGAGCAGTTCTTC. This encodes CASSFRLGEQFF.

The rearrangement joins TRBV5-1 to TRBJ2-7; D possibly corresponds to TRBD2 (7 bases). The CDR3 consists of 15 residues. Between the trimmed V and J ends, which lost 0 bases and 5 bases, there was a span of 15 bases. The germline V gene has CDR1 SGHRS and CDR2 YFSETQ. CDR3 coding DNA: TGCGCCAGCAGCTTGGGGTCGGGGGGCAGTGACGAGCAGTACTTC. The encoded protein is CASSLGSGGSDEQYF.

In this sample, this clone turned up once. This chain uses TRBV9 with TRBJ1-6, with 8 bases that match TRBD1. The CDR3 totals 15 residues. Germline loops: CDR1 SGDLS, CDR2 YYNGEE. V shed 4 bases, J shed 7 bases, and the junction held 7 bases outside the gene matches. The CDR3 sequence is CASSPWTGINSPLHF. CDR3 sequence (DNA): TGTGCCAGCAGCCCCTGGACAGGGATAAATTCACCCCTCCACTTT.